The 3 T cell receptor beta chains listed next were all sequenced from one sample in a study of shared clonotypes between healthy human individuals (dated by TCRdb to 2018 to 2021). Libraries came from the immunoSEQ multiplex PCR assay. TCRdb limited this immuneACCESS table to in-frame rearrangements with V and J called. A share of clones is missing; checked studies link under half to unresolved V genes, and the rest is unexplained. The sample yields about 1 million clones; approximately 70% were counted once. Jointly, the top ten make up nearly 1.5% of the sample. Sequencing was carried out using memory CD4+ T cells sorted from blood. The cell subset or site label of this sample denotes: CD45RA-negative fraction. The receptors were sampled from a man between 18 and 29 years old in good health.

The chain links TRBV2 to TRBJ1-1, with 8 bases identical to TRBD1. CDR3 length: 13 amino acids. Germline V lookup: CDR1 SNHLY, CDR2 FYNNEI. After removal of 9 bases from V and 5 bases from J, the junction contained 8 bases not matched to a gene. The CDR3: CARRGQGETEAFF. For the CDR3, the DNA is TGTGCCAGACGCGGACAGGGTGAGACTGAAGCTTTCTTT.

The genes are TRBV27 and TRBJ2-7; a weak D match, TRBD1 (6 bases). V lost 6 bases and J lost 5, with 20 bases in between. This CDR3 contains 15 residues. CDR1 and CDR2 from the germline V gene are MNHEY and SMNVEV (reference sequence). The CDR3 loop is CASRTIQGLLNEQYF. CDR3 nucleotide sequence: TGTGCCAGCAGAACCATACAGGGATTGCTGAACGAGCAGTACTTC.

This chain joins TRBV18 and TRBJ1-2; D not resolved. The V end lost 0 bases, the J end lost 6 bases, and 11 bases lay between the germline ends. Germline CDR1 KGHSH, CDR2 LQKENI. CDR3 length: 14 residues. As DNA, the CDR3 is TGTGCCAGCTCACCACCGGCAGCAGATAATGGCTACACCTTC. It codes for CASSPPAADNGYTF.